These 25 T cell receptor beta chains share one sample of origin, sequenced in a study of T cell repertoires in cytomegalovirus infection. TCRdb processed the reads anew with MiXCR; each CDR3 protein has one entry. The table records approximately 500,000 distinct CDR3 sequences, roughly 12% of them present only once. The material sequenced was PBMCs. Every receptor here comes from a human donor in good health (CMV status not recorded). Some clones in this sample may be carry-over from other donors' samples.

This clonotype was found a few times. This chain connects TRBV15 to TRBJ2-1, with D perhaps TRBD2 (6 bases). The CDR3 consists of 12 residues. Germline values: CDR1 LNHNV, CDR2 YYDKDF (reference sequence). Trimming shortened V by 0 bases and J by 12 bases, and 9 bases separated the two germline ends. This CDR3 reads CATSRDRGWQFF. DNA of the CDR3: TGTGCCACCAGCAGAGATCGGGGGTGGCAGTTCTTC.

This chain connects TRBV18 to TRBJ2-7; possibly TRBD1 for D (5 bases). The germline gives CDR1 KGHSH, CDR2 LQKENI. The CDR3 has 13 amino acids. Trimming took off 1 base at V and 6 bases at J, with 10 bases between the two ends. The CDR3 region is CASSPQGRGEQYF. The CDR3 DNA follows: TGTGCCAGCTCACCACAGGGTAGGGGCGAGCAGTACTTC. The entire variable domain, with the rest obtained from reference TRBV18 and TRBJ2-7, is as follows: NAGVMQNPRHLVRRRGQEARLRCSPMKGHSHVYWYRQLPEEGLKFMVYLQKENIIDESGMPKERFSAEFPKEGPSILRIQQVVRGDSAAYFCASSPQGRGEQYFGPGTRLTVT.

This clonotype was seen many times. This chain uses TRBV7-8 with TRBJ2-1; D is undetermined. V lost 0 bases, J lost 3 bases, and 9 bases lay in between. CDR3 length equals 15 residues. From germline, CDR1 is SGHVS and CDR2 FQNEAQ. CDR3 nucleotides: TGTGCCAGCAGCTTAGCGCAGTTACTCTACAATGAGCAGTTCTTC. Its protein product is CASSLAQLLYNEQFF.

The chain joins TRBV5-5 to TRBJ2-7, with 9 bases fitting TRBD1. V shed 4 bases and J 5 bases; nucleotides not matched to a gene: 7. This CDR3 is built from 14 residues. In germline, CDR1 is SGHKS, CDR2 YYEKEE (reference sequence). The CDR3 loop reads CASSIQGAHNEQYF. The CDR3 DNA follows: TGTGCCAGCAGCATACAGGGGGCGCATAACGAGCAGTACTTC. Drawing the rest from reference TRBV5-5 and TRBJ2-7, the complete variable domain is DAGVTQSPTHLIKTRGQQVTLRCSPISGHKSVSWYQQVLGQGPQFIFQYYEKEERGRGNFPDRFSARQFPNYSSELNVNALLLGDSALYLCASSIQGAHNEQYFGPGTRLTVT.

This chain uses TRBV12-5 with TRBJ1-1; D uncertain. Germline CDR1 reads LGHNT; CDR2 reads FRNRAP. V was cut by 4 bases and J by 5 bases, with 8 bases left in between. CDR3 length: 12 amino acids. CDR3 amino acids: CASGSTQTEAFF. The CDR3 nucleotides are TGTGCTAGTGGTTCGACACAAACTGAAGCTTTCTTT.

This clonotype was detected ten times or more. The chain joins TRBV7-6 to TRBJ2-7; 9 positions agree with TRBD1. CDR3 length equals 17 residues. With 2 bases clipped from V and 7 bases from J, the junction kept 15 bases outside the gene matches. From germline, CDR1 is SGHVS and CDR2 FNYEAQ. CDR3 protein: CASSLLPTRDRAGEQYF. The CDR3 bases are TGTGCCAGCAGCTTACTGCCTACCCGGGACAGGGCGGGGGAGCAGTACTTC.

This clonotype was observed many times. The chain is built from TRBV27 and TRBJ1-1, with no clear D. The germline CDR1 and CDR2 sequences are MNHEY and SMNVEV (reference sequence). Trimming shortened V by 1 base and J by 0 bases, and 15 bases separated the two germline ends. The CDR3 is 17 residues long. Here the CDR3 reads CASSLYTGSVLNTEAFF. DNA for the CDR3: TGTGCCAGCAGTTTATATACGGGCTCTGTCTTGAACACTGAAGCTTTCTTT.

This clonotype was counted ten times or more. V usage is TRBV5-6 and J usage is TRBJ1-5, with TRBD1 matching 10 bases. V shed 4 bases, J shed 6 bases, and the junction held 7 bases outside the gene matches. CDR3 length equals 15 residues. Germline V gene lookup returns CDR1 SGHDT and CDR2 YYEEEE. The CDR3 loop is CASSPGQGSGQPQHF. The CDR3 nucleotides are TGTGCCAGCAGCCCGGGACAGGGGTCAGGTCAGCCCCAGCATTTT.

The V call is TRBV19, the J call TRBJ2-7; 8 positions match TRBD1. The CDR3 is made up of 17 amino acids. V trimming: 4 bases; J trimming: 0 bases; junction bases outside the gene matches: 11. Germline V gives CDR1 LNHDA, CDR2 SQIVND (reference sequence). The CDR3 is CASSTLSDRDPSYEQYF. CDR3 DNA sequence: TGTGCCAGTAGTACTCTTTCGGACAGGGACCCCTCCTACGAGCAGTACTTC. The full variable domain, rest sourced from reference TRBV19 and TRBJ2-7, is DGGITQSPKYLFRKEGQNVTLSCEQNLNHDAMYWYRQDPGQGLRLIYYSQIVNDFQKGDIAEGYSVSREKKESFPLTVTSAQKNPTAFYLCASSTLSDRDPSYEQYFGPGTRLTVT.

This clonotype was counted between two and nine times. The rearrangement uses TRBV20-1 and TRBJ1-3; 10 positions match TRBD1. The CDR3 has 14 residues. CDR1 is DFQATT, CDR2 SNEGSKA, per germline (reference sequence). J gave up 0 bases and V 7 bases, and 3 bases lay outside the gene matches. The DNA of the CDR3 is TGCAGTGGACGGGACAGGGGCTCTGGAAACACCATATATTTT. Encoded protein: CSGRDRGSGNTIYF.

This clonotype was found many times. The chain couples TRBV20-1 to TRBJ1-2, with unresolved D. Germline V CDR1 and CDR2: DFQATT, SNEGSKA (reference sequence). The CDR3 extends over 11 amino acids. The ends were cut back, 6 bases at V and 5 bases at J, with 10 bases in the middle. The CDR3 DNA sequence: TGCAGTGCCAGGCGTGTTTATGGCTACACCTTC. Translation: CSARRVYGYTF.

This clonotype was observed many times. The chain has TRBV28 and TRBJ2-7; D perhaps matches TRBD2 (5 bases). The CDR3 runs to 13 residues. Trimming cost V 6 bases and J 0 bases, with 9 bases left between them. Germline CDR1 and CDR2: MDHEN and SYDVKM. CDR3 sequence (DNA): TGTGCCAGCAGATCCGGGGACTCCTACGAGCAGTACTTC. As protein: CASRSGDSYEQYF. Supplemented by reference TRBV28 and TRBJ2-7, the full variable domain reads DVKVTQSSRYLVKRTGEKVFLECVQDMDHENMFWYRQDPGLGLRLIYFSYDVKMKEKGDIPEGYSVSREKKERFSLILESASTNQTSMYLCASRSGDSYEQYFGPGTRLTVT.

This chain joins TRBV28 and TRBJ1-5; the D is unclear. Trimming shortened V by 5 bases and J by 2 bases, and 10 bases separated the two germline ends. Germline CDR1 is MDHEN and CDR2 is SYDVKM. This CDR3 is 14 amino acids long. CDR3 sequence (DNA): TGTGCCAGCAGTGCCAGTTTGGGCAATCAGCCCCAGCATTTT. Translation gives CASSASLGNQPQHF.

This clonotype appeared a few times. The chain has TRBV5-1 and TRBJ1-1; D might be TRBD1 (5 bases). This CDR3 is built from 14 residues. The germline V gene encodes CDR1 SGHRS and CDR2 YFSETQ. Trimming stripped 4 bases from V and 5 bases from J, with 15 bases between. CDR3 sequence: CASSPNRGQTEAFF. Here the CDR3 DNA reads TGCGCCAGCAGCCCAAATCGGGGCCAGACTGAAGCTTTCTTT. Filled out from reference TRBV5-1 and TRBJ1-1, the complete variable domain reads KAGVTQTPRYLIKTRGQQVTLSCSPISGHRSVSWYQQTPGQGLQFLFEYFSETQRNKGNFPGRFSGRQFSNSRSEMNVSTLELGDSALYLCASSPNRGQTEAFFGQGTRLTVV.

This clonotype came up many times. This chain links TRBV11-2 with TRBJ2-4, with D perhaps assigned TRBD1 or TRBD2 (5 bases each). This CDR3 spans 17 amino acids. Germline V gene lookup returns CDR1 SGHAT and CDR2 FQNNGV. V was cut by 2 bases and J by 1 base, with 15 bases left in between. The CDR3, as DNA: TGTGCCAGCAGCTTAATTCTGGGGCGCGGGGCCAAAAACATTCAGTACTTC. Translated, it gives CASSLILGRGAKNIQYF.

This clonotype was seen at least ten times. V usage is TRBV29-1 and J usage is TRBJ1-1, with 7 bases matching TRBD1. Per germline, CDR1 SQVTM and CDR2 ANQGSEA. V was clipped by 4 bases and J by 5 bases; unmatched bases: 10. CDR3 length: 14 amino acids. In DNA, the CDR3 is TGCAGCGTTGCCAGGGGGACAAAGGGGACTGAAGCTTTCTTT. As protein: CSVARGTKGTEAFF.

This clonotype was detected ten times or more. V is TRBV19 and J is TRBJ2-5; 13 bases are shared with TRBD2. Trimming cost V 5 bases and J 2 bases; bases outside gene matches: 11. Germline V gene lookup returns CDR1 LNHDA and CDR2 SQIVND (reference sequence). This CDR3 spans 18 amino acids. Here the CDR3 DNA reads TGTGCCAGTAGTCCCCGGGGACTAGCGGGAAATCGACAAGAGACCCAGTACTTC. It translates to CASSPRGLAGNRQETQYF. Combining the CDR3 with reference TRBV19 and TRBJ2-5 gives the whole variable domain DGGITQSPKYLFRKEGQNVTLSCEQNLNHDAMYWYRQDPGQGLRLIYYSQIVNDFQKGDIAEGYSVSREKKESFPLTVTSAQKNPTAFYLCASSPRGLAGNRQETQYFGPGTRLLVL.

This chain joins TRBV20-1 and TRBJ1-5; TRBD1 is a possible D gene (5 bases). V lost 5 bases and J 4 bases, leaving 18 bases between the germline ends. The CDR3 sequence is 15 residues long. Germline CDR1 reads DFQATT; CDR2 reads SNEGSKA (reference sequence). The CDR3 DNA follows: TGCAGTGCTTTGCCGGGACCCCGAGGAAATCAGCCCCAGCATTTT. It specifies CSALPGPRGNQPQHF.

There are many counts of this clonotype. CDR3 protein: CASSLTANSPLHF. CDR3 DNA: TGTGCCAGCAGCCTGACAGCCAATTCACCCCTCCACTTT. The chain carries TRBV14 and TRBJ1-6, with a tentative D call TRBD1 (5 bases). The CDR3 is made up of 13 amino acids. CDR1 is SGHDN and CDR2 is FVKESK in the germline V gene. V shed 4 bases and J shed 7 bases, with 8 bases lying between them.

The chain couples TRBV6-1 to TRBJ1-1; the D is unclear. The germline V gene has CDR1 MNHNS and CDR2 SASEGT. Trimming removed 10 bases from V and 1 base from J, with 13 bases in between. The CDR3 contains 13 residues. DNA of the CDR3: TGTGCCATTAAGAGTCAGCCGAACACTGAAGCTTTCTTT. This gives the protein CAIKSQPNTEAFF.

This clonotype came up many times. The chain has TRBV4-2 and TRBJ2-5; tentative D call: TRBD1 (6 bases). Germline V CDR1 and CDR2: LGHNA, YNFKEQ. The V and J ends lost 4 bases and 2 bases respectively, with 11 bases between them. CDR3 length: 14 residues. The DNA for the CDR3 is TGTGCCAGCAGCCGCCGGGACAAACAAGAGACCCAGTACTTC. Protein: CASSRRDKQETQYF.

Only a few counts were recorded for this clonotype. This chain joins TRBV2 and TRBJ1-5; D not certain. Germline V gene lookup returns CDR1 SNHLY and CDR2 FYNNEI. V lost 10 bases, J lost 7 bases, and 8 bases lay in between. This CDR3 is built from 10 residues. The chain's CDR3 is CANYNQPQHF. DNA of the CDR3: TGTGCCAACTATAACCAGCCCCAGCATTTT.

In this sample, this clonotype turned up many times. CDR3 in DNA: TGTGCCAGCAGCGCCGCCTACGAGCAGTACTTC. It translates to CASSAAYEQYF. This chain links TRBV7-2 with TRBJ2-7; no reliable D call. Germline CDR1 and CDR2: SGHTA and FQGNSA. V was pared by 5 bases and J by 2 bases, with 4 bases between. The CDR3 is 11 residues long.

Ten or more counts support this clonotype. This CDR3 is CASSWAAAPGSSGALLTGELFF. DNA of the CDR3: TGCGCCAGCAGCTGGGCCGCGGCACCGGGGTCTAGCGGGGCCCTCCTCACCGGGGAGCTGTTTTTT. V is TRBV5-1 and J is TRBJ2-2, with 9 bases aligning to TRBD2. The length of the CDR3 is 22 residues. Germline V gene data show CDR1 as SGHRS and CDR2 as YFSETQ. With 3 bases clipped from V and 4 bases from J, the junction kept 25 bases outside the gene matches. The whole variable domain, remainder taken from reference TRBV5-1 and TRBJ2-2, is KAGVTQTPRYLIKTRGQQVTLSCSPISGHRSVSWYQQTPGQGLQFLFEYFSETQRNKGNFPGRFSGRQFSNSRSEMNVSTLELGDSALYLCASSWAAAPGSSGALLTGELFFGEGSRLTVL.

This clonotype was observed at least ten times. The chain couples TRBV10-2 to TRBJ1-5; 9 bases agree with TRBD1. CDR3 length: 15 residues. Trimming at V came to 2 bases and at J to 7 bases, leaving 6 bases not matched to a gene. Germline V gives CDR1 WSHSY, CDR2 SAAADI. CDR3 loop: CASSEDRGRRQPQHF. CDR3 bases: TGCGCCAGCAGTGAGGACAGGGGGAGGAGGCAGCCCCAGCATTTT.